The clone carrying this TCR beta chain showed up just once. Other DNA sequences from this sample encode an identical CDR3 as well. The naive CD8 population came from CD45RO-negative cells selected for CCR7, without terminally differentiated effector memory CD45RA+ cells. The CDR3 length is 14 residues. V was pared by 4 bases and J by 3 bases, with 3 bases of the junction left unmatched. Germline assignment: CDR1 MNHEY and CDR2 SMNVEV (reference sequence). These data come from a study of shared clonotypes between healthy human individuals. Produced via immunoSEQ multiplex PCR; TCRdb's table is partial and in-frame only. In the table there are approximately 1.9 million clones, roughly 93% of which are singletons.

This chain connects TRBV27 to TRBJ2-7; 10 bases fit TRBD1. The sequenced sample was naive CD8+ T cells from PBMCs. The receptor was isolated from a man between 18 and 35 years old in good health. Some clones in this sample may be carry-over from other donors' samples. The DNA of the CDR3 is TGTGCCAGCAGTTCGGGACAGGGGAGCTACGAGCAGTACTTC. This translates into CASSSGQGSYEQYF.